This T cell receptor (beta chain) was retrieved from a study of human T cells and chemical hapten exposure. General study results and limits: No shift was seen in TCRs above 1 in 1000 frequency with DPC sensitization.

For the library, individual cDNA molecules each received unique molecular identifiers. Via MiXCR, TCRdb re-called the reads, giving one row per CDR3 protein. The data show around 120,000 distinct CDR3 sequences, 8.5% seen once. This clonotype was counted only a few times. Its target is not known. V was pared by 3 bases and J by 6 bases, with 7 bases of the junction left unmatched. The CDR3 is 15 residues long. Germline CDR1 is SNHLY and CDR2 is FYNNEI. It was from unfractionated whole blood that total RNA was extracted. This sequence was found in a human donor in good health. Some clones in this sample may be carry-over from other donors' samples. The sample comprised whole blood. The V call is TRBV2, the J call TRBJ2-1; 8 nucleotides agree with TRBD1. The CDR3 nucleotides are TGTGCCAGCAGTGATTTAGGACAGGGCTTCAATGAGCAGTTCTTC. This encodes CASSDLGQGFNEQFF.